Described below is a single T cell receptor beta chain sequence and its context. Its target is unknown. This specimen comes from a study of shared clonotypes between healthy human individuals. General study points: As a rule, naive subsets had a larger estimated richness than memory subsets.

The protocol was immunoSEQ multiplex PCR, while the TCRdb copy is restricted to in-frame clones and leaves out a portion. The table includes roughly 1,500,000 clones, 98% to 99% detected once. Germline CDR1 SGHRS, CDR2 YFSETQ. The V end was cut by 4 bases, the J end by 3 bases, with 12 bases between. This CDR3 has 14 residues. The V gene is TRBV5-1, the J gene TRBJ2-3; D is unresolved. The clonotype was recovered from a young man in good health. The sequenced sample consisted of naive CD4+ T cells sorted from blood. The sample's subset: CD45RA+ positively selected. CDR3 sequence (DNA): TGCGCCAGCAGCGCATTATTGGGGACAGATACGCAGTATTTT. As protein: CASSALLGTDTQYF.